This TCR beta chain was sequenced during a study of blood T cell repertoires in COVID-19. Study-wide context: T cells, B-cell-depleted T cells, or PBMCs supplied cDNA or gDNA.

One Seattle source followed patients from active infection through their disease course. V gave up 2 bases and J gave up 4 bases; unmatched junction bases: 2. The CDR3 contains 16 residues. Germline V CDR1 and CDR2: MNHNY, SVGAGI (reference sequence). Original processing methods: The authors estimated nucleated cell counts from reference gene primer amplification. Assay used: immunoSEQ multiplex PCR; TCRdb lists only in-frame clones, some missing. Clonal size and the V and J genes are those of that table, whereas D and trimming came from the DNA. The repertoire holds a few hundred thousand clones, over 75% seen once, with 6.8% in the top ten.

The sequenced sample consisted of peripheral blood. The chain joins TRBV6-6 to TRBJ2-2, with 12 bases lining up with TRBD2. The clonotype originates from a woman aged 30 to 39 with COVID-19, enrolled during active disease. The CDR3 nucleotides are TGTGCCAGCAGTTACCGACTAGCGGGGGTCACCGGGGAGCTGTTTTTT. Its protein product is CASSYRLAGVTGELFF.